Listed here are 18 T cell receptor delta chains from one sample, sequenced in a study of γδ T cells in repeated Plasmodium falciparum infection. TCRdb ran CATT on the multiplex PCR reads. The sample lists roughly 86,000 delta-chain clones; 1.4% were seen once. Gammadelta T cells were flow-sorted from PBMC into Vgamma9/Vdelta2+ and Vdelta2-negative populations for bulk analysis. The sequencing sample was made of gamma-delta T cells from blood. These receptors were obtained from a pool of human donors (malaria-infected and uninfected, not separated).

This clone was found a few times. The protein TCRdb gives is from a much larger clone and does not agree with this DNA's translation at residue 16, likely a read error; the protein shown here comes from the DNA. CDR3 DNA sequence: TGTGCTCTTGGGGCACCTTCCACCGTAAGACTGGGGGCTAAATCCTGCACCGATAAACTCATCTTT. Translated: CALGAPSTVRLGAKSCTDKLIF. This sequence joins TRDV1 and TRDJ1; 8 positions match TRDD3. TCRdb leaves out the J gene; it was filled in here by matching the DNA to germline. V lost 4 bases to trimming and J lost 1 base; unmatched junction nucleotides: 26. In germline, CDR1 is TSWWSYY, CDR2 QGS. This CDR3 contains 22 residues.

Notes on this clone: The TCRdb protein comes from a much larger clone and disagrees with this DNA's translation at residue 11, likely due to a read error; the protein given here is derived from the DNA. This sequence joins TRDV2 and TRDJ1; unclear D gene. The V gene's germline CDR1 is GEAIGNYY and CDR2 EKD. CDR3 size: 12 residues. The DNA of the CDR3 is TGTGCCTGTGACACCGGGTCAGGTAAACTCACCTTT. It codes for CACDTGSGKLTF.

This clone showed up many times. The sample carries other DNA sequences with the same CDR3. This chain's CDR3 is CACDTGTGPHTDKLIF. The CDR3 nucleotides read TGTGCCTGTGACACCGGGACTGGCCCTCACACCGATAAACTCATCTTT. The V gene is TRDV2, the J gene TRDJ1; D may be TRDD3 (5 bases). CDR3 size: 16 residues. Between the trimmed V and J ends, which lost 0 bases and 0 bases, there was a span of 13 bases. CDR1 is GEAIGNYY, CDR2 EKD, per germline.

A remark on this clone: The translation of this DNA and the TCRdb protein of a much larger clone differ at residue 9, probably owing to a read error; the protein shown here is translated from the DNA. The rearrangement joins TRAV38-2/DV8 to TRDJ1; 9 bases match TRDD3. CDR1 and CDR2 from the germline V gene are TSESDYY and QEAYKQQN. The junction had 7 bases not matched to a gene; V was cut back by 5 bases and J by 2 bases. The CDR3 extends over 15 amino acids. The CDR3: CAYSWGIWVTDKLIF. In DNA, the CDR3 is TGTGCTTATAGTTGGGGGATATGGGTGACCGATAAACTCATCTTT.

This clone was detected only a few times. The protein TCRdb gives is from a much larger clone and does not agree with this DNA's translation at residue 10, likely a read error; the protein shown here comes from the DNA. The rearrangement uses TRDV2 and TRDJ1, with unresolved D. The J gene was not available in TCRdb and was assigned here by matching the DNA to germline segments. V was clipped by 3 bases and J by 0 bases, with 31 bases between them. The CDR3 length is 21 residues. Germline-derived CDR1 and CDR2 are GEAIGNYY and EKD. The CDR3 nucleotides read TGTGCCTGTGACCAGGGACAATTACTGTGGGACCACTTAAGTAACACCGATAAACTCATCTTT. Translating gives CACDQGQLLWDHLSNTDKLIF.

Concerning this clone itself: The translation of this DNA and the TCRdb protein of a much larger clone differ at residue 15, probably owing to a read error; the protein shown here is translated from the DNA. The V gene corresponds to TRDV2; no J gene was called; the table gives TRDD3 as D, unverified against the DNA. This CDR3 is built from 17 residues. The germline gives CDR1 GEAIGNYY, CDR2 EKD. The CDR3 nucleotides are TGTGCCTGTGACAAGAGGGATTGGGACTGGGACACCCGACAGACGTTTTTC. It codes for CACDKRDWDWDTRQTFF.

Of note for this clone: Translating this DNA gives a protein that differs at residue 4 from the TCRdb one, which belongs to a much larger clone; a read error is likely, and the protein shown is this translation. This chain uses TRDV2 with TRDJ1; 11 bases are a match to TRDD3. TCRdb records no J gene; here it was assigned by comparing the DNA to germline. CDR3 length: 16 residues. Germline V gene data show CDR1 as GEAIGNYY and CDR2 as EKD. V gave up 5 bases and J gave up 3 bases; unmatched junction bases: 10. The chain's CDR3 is CACVTIYGGYADKLIF. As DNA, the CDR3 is TGTGCCTGTGTCACGATCTATGGGGGATACGCCGATAAACTCATCTTT.

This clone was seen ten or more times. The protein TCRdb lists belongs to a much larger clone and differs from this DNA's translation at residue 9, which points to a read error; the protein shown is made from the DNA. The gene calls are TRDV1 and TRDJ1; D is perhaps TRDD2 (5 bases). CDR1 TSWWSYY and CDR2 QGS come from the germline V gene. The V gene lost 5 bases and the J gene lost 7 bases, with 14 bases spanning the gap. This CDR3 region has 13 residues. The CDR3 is CALGSPFSGKLIF. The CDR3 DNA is TGTGCTCTTGGGTCCCCCTTCTCCGGTAAACTCATCTTT.

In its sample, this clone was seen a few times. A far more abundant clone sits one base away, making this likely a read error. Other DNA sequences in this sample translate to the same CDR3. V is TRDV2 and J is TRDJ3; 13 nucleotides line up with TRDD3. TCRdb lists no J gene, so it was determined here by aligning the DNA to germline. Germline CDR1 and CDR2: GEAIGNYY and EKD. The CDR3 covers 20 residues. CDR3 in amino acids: CACDTFNWGIRDWDTRQMFF. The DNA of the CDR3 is TGCGCCTGTGACACTTTCAACTGGGGGATACGCGACTGGGACACCCGACAGATGTTTTTC.

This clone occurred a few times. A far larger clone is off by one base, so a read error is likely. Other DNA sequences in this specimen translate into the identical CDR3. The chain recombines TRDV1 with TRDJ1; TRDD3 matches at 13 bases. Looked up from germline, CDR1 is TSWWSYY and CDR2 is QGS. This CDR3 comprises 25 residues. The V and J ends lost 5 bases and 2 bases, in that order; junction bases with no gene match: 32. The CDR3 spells CALGSLPRGLTGGYAFPPYTDKLIF. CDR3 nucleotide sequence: TGTGCTCTTGGGAGCCTTCCGCGAGGCCTTACTGGGGGATACGCGTTTCCCCCGTATACCGATAAACTCATCTTT.

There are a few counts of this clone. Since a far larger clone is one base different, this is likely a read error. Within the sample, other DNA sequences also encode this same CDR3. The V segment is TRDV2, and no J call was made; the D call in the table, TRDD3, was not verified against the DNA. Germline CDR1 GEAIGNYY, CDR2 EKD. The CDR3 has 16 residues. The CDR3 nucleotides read TGTGCCTGTGACACCGTTGGGGGAGCTTTGACAGCACAACTCTTCTTC. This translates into CACDTVGGALTAQLFF.

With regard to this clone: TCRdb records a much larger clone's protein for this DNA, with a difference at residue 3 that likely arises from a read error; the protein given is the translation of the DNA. The CDR3 sequence: CAFDPWGIPDKLIF. Here the CDR3 DNA reads TGTGCCTTTGACCCCTGGGGGATCCCCGATAAACTCATCTTT. This rearrangement joins TRDV2 to TRDJ1, with 9 bases matching TRDD3. The J gene is absent in TCRdb and was assigned here via DNA matching to germline. The germline gives CDR1 GEAIGNYY, CDR2 EKD. The CDR3 is made up of 14 amino acids.

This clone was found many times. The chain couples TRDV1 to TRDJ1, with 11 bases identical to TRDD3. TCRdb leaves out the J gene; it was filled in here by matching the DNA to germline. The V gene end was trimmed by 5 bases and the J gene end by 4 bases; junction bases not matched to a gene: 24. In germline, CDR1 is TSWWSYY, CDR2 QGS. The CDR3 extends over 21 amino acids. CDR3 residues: CALGSLGHLPTPTGGYDKLIF. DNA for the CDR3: TGTGCTCTTGGGTCCCTCGGCCATCTTCCTACCCCTACTGGGGGATACGATAAACTCATCTTT.

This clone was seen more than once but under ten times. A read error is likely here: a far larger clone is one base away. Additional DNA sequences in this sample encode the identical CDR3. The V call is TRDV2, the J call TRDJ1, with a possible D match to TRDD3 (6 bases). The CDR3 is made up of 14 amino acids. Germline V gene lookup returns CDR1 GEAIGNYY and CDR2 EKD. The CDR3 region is CACDTIGDADKLIF. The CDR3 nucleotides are TGTGCCTGCGACACCATAGGGGATGCCGATAAACTCATCTTT.

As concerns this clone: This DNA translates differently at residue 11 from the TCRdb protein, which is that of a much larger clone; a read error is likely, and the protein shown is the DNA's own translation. The CDR3 is CACDPRTGGYPWDTRQMFF. The CDR3 DNA sequence: TGTGCCTGTGACCCACGTACTGGGGGATATCCCTGGGACACCCGACAGATGTTTTTC. The chain is built from TRDV2 and TRDJ3; 11 nucleotides align to TRDD3. TCRdb is silent on the J gene; assignment here came from matching the DNA to germline. This CDR3 region has 19 residues. Trimming took 3 bases from V and 2 from J; bases not matched to a gene: 8. Per the germline V gene, CDR1 is GEAIGNYY and CDR2 is EKD.

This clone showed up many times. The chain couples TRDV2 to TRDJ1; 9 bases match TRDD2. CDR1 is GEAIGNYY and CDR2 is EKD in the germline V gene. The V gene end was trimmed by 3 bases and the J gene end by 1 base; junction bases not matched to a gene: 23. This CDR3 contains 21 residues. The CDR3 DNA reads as TGTGCCTGTGACGGGGGCCTTCCTACTCTTCGGGGCCCATGGTCCACCGATAAACTCATCTTT. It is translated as CACDGGLPTLRGPWSTDKLIF.

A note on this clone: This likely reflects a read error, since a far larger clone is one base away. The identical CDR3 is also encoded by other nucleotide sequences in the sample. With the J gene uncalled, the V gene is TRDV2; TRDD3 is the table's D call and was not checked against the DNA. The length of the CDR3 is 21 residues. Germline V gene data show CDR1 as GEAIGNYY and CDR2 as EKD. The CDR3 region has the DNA TGTGCCTGTGACACTCTTACTGGGGATACGGGGGCATCGGTCTACACCGATAAACTCATCTTC. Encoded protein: CACDTLTGDTGASVYTDKLIF.

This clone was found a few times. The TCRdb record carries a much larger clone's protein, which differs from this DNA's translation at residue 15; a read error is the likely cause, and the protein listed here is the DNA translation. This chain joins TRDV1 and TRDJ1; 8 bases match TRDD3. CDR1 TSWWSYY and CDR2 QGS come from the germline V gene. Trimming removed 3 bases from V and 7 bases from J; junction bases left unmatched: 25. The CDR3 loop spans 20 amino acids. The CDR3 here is CALGDAPRLLLVLGGTKLIF. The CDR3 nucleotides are TGTGCTCTTGGGGACGCCCCGAGACTCCTGCTCGTACTGGGGGGTACTAAACTCATCTTT.